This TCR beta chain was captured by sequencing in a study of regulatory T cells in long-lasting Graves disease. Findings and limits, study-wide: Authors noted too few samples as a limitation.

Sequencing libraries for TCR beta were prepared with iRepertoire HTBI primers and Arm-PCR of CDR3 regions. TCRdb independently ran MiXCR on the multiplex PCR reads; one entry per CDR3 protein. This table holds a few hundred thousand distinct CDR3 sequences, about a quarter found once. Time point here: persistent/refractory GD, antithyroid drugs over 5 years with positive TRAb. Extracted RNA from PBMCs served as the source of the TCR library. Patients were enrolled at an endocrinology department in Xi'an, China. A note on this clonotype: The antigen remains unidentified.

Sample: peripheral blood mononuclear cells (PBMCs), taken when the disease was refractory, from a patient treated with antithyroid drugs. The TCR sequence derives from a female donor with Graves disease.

The CDR3 bases are TGTGCCAGCAGTCCCCCATGGGGCAGGGGGTCGAGTAGTGGCTACACCTTC. It specifies CASSPPWGRGSSSGYTF. The chain links TRBV7-2 to TRBJ1-2; TRBD1 matches at 7 bases. The CDR3 contains 17 residues. Germline V CDR1 and CDR2: SGHTA, FQGNSA. J gave up 7 bases and V 6 bases, and 20 bases lay outside the gene matches.